Below, 18 T cell receptor beta chains from the same sample are listed, as sequenced in a study of prognosis after radiotherapy for stage I lung cancer. Multiplex PCR in two rounds served to amplify TCR beta CDR3 from genomic DNA. With primers specific to each TRBV and TRBJ gene, the first-round PCR was performed. TCRdb recomputed calls from the multiplex PCR reads with MiXCR, one row per CDR3 protein. Of some 56,000 distinct CDR3 sequences listed, 26% are singletons. The starting material was PBMCs, obtained before or after stereotactic body radiation therapy (not recorded which). These receptors all come from a donor of 50 years or more with non-small cell lung cancer.

This clonotype was counted at least ten times. V is TRBV6-1 and J is TRBJ1-4; D remains unclear. This CDR3 comprises 14 residues. The V end lost 1 base, the J end lost 8 bases, and 11 bases lay between the germline ends. Germline CDR1 and CDR2: MNHNS and SASEGT. CDR3 protein: CASSEGRVLEKLFF. The CDR3, as DNA: TGTGCCAGCAGTGAAGGAAGGGTTTTGGAAAAACTGTTTTTT.

Regarding this clonotype: With a much larger clone just one base away, this may be a read error. The V call is TRBV6-1, the J call TRBJ2-4; D is possibly TRBD1 (5 bases). Germline V gene sequence: CDR1 MNHNS, CDR2 SASEGT. This CDR3 is built from 17 residues. Trimming took 6 bases from V and 8 from J, leaving 26 bases between them. CDR3 DNA sequence: TGTGCCAGCAGCGCCCACTCGGACACTCGGAGTGGAGACATTCAGTACTTC. It encodes CASSAHSDTRSGDIQYF.

This clonotype occurred many times. The V and J genes are TRBV28 and TRBJ1-1; 8 positions agree with TRBD1. The CDR3 has 14 residues. V shed 4 bases, J shed 5 bases, and the junction held 6 bases outside the gene matches. Germline V gene data show CDR1 as MDHEN and CDR2 as SYDVKM. The CDR3 bases are TGTGCCAGCAGTTGGCCAGGGGGCTCTACTGAAGCTTTCTTT. This codes for CASSWPGGSTEAFF.

This clonotype was counted ten times or more. The chain carries TRBV6-1 and TRBJ2-3; D remains ambiguous. The CDR3 runs to 13 residues. V dropped 7 bases and J dropped 5 bases, with 13 bases sitting between them. Per germline, CDR1 MNHNS and CDR2 SASEGT. CDR3 DNA sequence: TGTGCCAGCACCCCCGGGCCGGGAGATACGCAGTATTTT. Its translation: CASTPGPGDTQYF.

This chain connects TRBV7-3 to TRBJ2-1; possible D gene TRBD1, 5 bases. CDR1 and CDR2 from the germline V gene are SGHTA and FQGTGA. The CDR3 spans 13 residues. V was pared by 5 bases and J by 7 bases, with 12 bases between. The CDR3 spells CASSLRVGNEQFF. The CDR3 DNA is TGTGCCAGCAGCCTCAGGGTTGGGAATGAGCAGTTCTTC.

Notes on this clonotype: Since a far larger clone is one base different, this is likely a read error. The V and J genes are TRBV28 and TRBJ1-5, with 8 bases that match TRBD1. Germline V gene lookup returns CDR1 MDHEN and CDR2 SYDVKM. Losses at the gene ends were 6 bases for V and 5 bases for J; bases not matched to a gene: 15. This CDR3 spans 17 amino acids. The CDR3 sequence is CASRFLPGQARDQPQHF. In DNA, the CDR3 is TGTGCCAGCAGGTTCCTCCCGGGACAGGCAAGAGATCAGCCCCAGCATTTT.

This clonotype was recorded many times. The chain is built from TRBV7-9 and TRBJ2-3; 7 nucleotides line up with TRBD2. CDR1 and CDR2 (germline): SEHNR, FQNEAQ (reference sequence). V trimming: 5 bases; J trimming: 1 base; junction bases outside the gene matches: 9. This CDR3 is built from 16 residues. The CDR3 DNA sequence: TGTGCCAGCAGCCCACGTGGGGGGAGGGGCACAGATACGCAGTATTTT. This gives the protein CASSPRGGRGTDTQYF.

This clonotype has a count of ten or more. CDR3 DNA sequence: TGTGCCAGCAGCGTAGGTAGGGGACTAGCGGGGGGGCCAGCCTACAATGAGCAGTTCTTC. It is translated as CASSVGRGLAGGPAYNEQFF. The chain couples TRBV9 to TRBJ2-1; 16 nucleotides align to TRBD2. Trimming took 0 bases from V and 2 from J; bases not matched to a gene: 8. The germline CDR1 and CDR2 sequences are SGDLS and YYNGEE. The CDR3 is made up of 20 amino acids.

The sample holds many counts of this clonotype. The rearrangement joins TRBV19 to TRBJ1-1; D unresolved. The CDR3 length is 13 residues. Deletions cut 4 bases from V and 0 bases from J, with 6 bases between. Germline V gene sequence: CDR1 LNHDA, CDR2 SQIVND (reference sequence). The CDR3, as DNA: TGTGCCAGTAGTAGGGAAATGAACACTGAAGCTTTCTTT. This sequence encodes CASSREMNTEAFF.

This clonotype was recorded at least ten times. The V gene is TRBV19, the J gene TRBJ2-7, with unresolved D. Looked up from germline, CDR1 is LNHDA and CDR2 is SQIVND (reference sequence). V was cut by 3 bases and J by 1 base, with 13 bases left in between. This CDR3 is built from 15 residues. Here the CDR3 reads CASSIIPRPSYEQYF. The DNA for the CDR3 is TGTGCCAGTAGTATCATACCGCGGCCATCCTACGAGCAGTACTTC.

A note on this clonotype: This may stem from a read error, because a much larger clone lies one nucleotide away. The chain combines TRBV6-1 with TRBJ1-1; D remains unclear. In germline, CDR1 is MNHNS, CDR2 SASEGT. With 6 bases removed from V and 5 bases from J, the gap between germline ends came to 7 bases. The CDR3 extends over 11 amino acids. The CDR3, as DNA: TGTGCCAGCAGATTCGATACTGAAGCTTTCTTT. Protein: CASRFDTEAFF.

In the case of this clonotype: A much larger clonotype is one base distant, so this may be a read error. The chain joins TRBV19 to TRBJ1-1; D is perhaps TRBD1 (6 bases). V dropped 7 bases and J dropped 0 bases, with 18 bases sitting between them. The CDR3 consists of 16 residues. The germline V gene has CDR1 LNHDA and CDR2 SQIVND (reference sequence). DNA of the CDR3: TGTGCCAGTACGCCGTCCCCCCACAGGGTGAACACTGAAGCTTTCTTT. Its translation is CASTPSPHRVNTEAFF.

This CDR3 is CASTPQSGANVLTF. As DNA, the CDR3 is TGTGCCAGCACCCCGCAGTCTGGGGCCAACGTCCTGACTTTC. The chain uses TRBV6-1 and TRBJ2-6; D is unresolved. V lost 7 bases, J lost 1 base, and 8 bases lay in between. This CDR3 region has 14 residues. The germline V gene has CDR1 MNHNS and CDR2 SASEGT.

The chain employs TRBV5-1 and TRBJ1-2, with D uncertain. V was clipped by 1 base and J by 1 base, with 11 bases between them. The germline gives CDR1 SGHRS, CDR2 YFSETQ. The CDR3 sequence is 15 residues long. Here the CDR3 DNA reads TGCGCCAGCAGCTTGAGCGGCACTCATAACTATGGCTACACCTTC. Amino acid sequence: CASSLSGTHNYGYTF.

This clonotype was seen many times. The rearrangement joins TRBV7-2 to TRBJ2-5, with TRBD1 matching 8 bases. V shed 5 bases and J 2 bases; nucleotides not matched to a gene: 4. This CDR3 comprises 14 residues. Germline V gene lookup returns CDR1 SGHTA and CDR2 FQGNSA. The CDR3 loop is CASSPDRAQETQYF. CDR3 nucleotide sequence: TGTGCCAGCAGCCCGGACAGGGCGCAAGAGACCCAGTACTTC.

This clonotype was picked up many times. This rearrangement joins TRBV20-1 to TRBJ1-1; 9 nucleotides line up with TRBD1. From germline, CDR1 is DFQATT and CDR2 SNEGSKA (reference sequence). J gave up 5 bases and V 6 bases, and 10 bases lay outside the gene matches. This CDR3 is built from 14 residues. The chain's CDR3 is CSATDRGIRTEAFF. The CDR3 DNA is TGCAGTGCCACCGACAGGGGGATTCGGACTGAAGCTTTCTTT.

This clonotype was seen ten or more times. This sequence joins TRBV9 and TRBJ2-3; 7 bases are shared with TRBD2. Germline CDR1 reads SGDLS; CDR2 reads YYNGEE. After removal of 3 bases from V and 2 bases from J, the junction contained 6 bases not matched to a gene. This CDR3 comprises 15 residues. The CDR3 bases are TGTGCCAGCAGCGAGAGCGGGGTTATCACAGATACGCAGTATTTT. It codes for CASSESGVITDTQYF.

There are many counts of this clonotype. The chain joins TRBV6-1 to TRBJ1-1; TRBD1 is a possible D gene (6 bases). The CDR3 spans 14 residues. CDR1 MNHNS and CDR2 SASEGT come from the germline V gene. V lost 6 bases to trimming and J lost 4 bases, with 15 bases between them. CDR3 DNA sequence: TGTGCCAGCAGCATTGGGGGCGCCGGCACTGAAGCTTTCTTT. Its translation is CASSIGGAGTEAFF.